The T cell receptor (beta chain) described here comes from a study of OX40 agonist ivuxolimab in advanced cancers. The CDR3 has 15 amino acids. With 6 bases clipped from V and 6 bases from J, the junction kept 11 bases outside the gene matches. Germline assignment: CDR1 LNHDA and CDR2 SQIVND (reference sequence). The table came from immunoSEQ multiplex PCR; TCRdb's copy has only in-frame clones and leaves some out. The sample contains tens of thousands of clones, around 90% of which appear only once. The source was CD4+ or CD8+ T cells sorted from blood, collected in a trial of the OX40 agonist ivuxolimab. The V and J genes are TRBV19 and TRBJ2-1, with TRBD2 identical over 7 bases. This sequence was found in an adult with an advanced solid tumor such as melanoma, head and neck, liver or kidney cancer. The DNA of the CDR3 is TGTGCCAGTAGCCTCGGCGGGAGCCTGGGCAATGAGCAGTTCTTC. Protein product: CASSLGGSLGNEQFF.